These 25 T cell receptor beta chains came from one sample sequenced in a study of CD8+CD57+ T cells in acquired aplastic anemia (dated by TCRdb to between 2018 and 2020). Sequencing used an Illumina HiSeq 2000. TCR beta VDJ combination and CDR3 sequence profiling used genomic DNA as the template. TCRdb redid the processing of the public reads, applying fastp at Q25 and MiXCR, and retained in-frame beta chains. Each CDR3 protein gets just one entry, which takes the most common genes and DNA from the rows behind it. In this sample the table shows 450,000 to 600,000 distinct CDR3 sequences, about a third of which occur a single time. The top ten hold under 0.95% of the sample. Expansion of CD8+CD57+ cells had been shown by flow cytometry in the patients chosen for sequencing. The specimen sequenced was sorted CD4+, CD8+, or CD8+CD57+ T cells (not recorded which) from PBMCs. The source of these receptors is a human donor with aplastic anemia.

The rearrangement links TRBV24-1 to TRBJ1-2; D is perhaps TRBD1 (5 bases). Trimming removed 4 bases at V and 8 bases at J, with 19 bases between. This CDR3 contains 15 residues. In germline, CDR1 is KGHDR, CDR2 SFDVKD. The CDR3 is CATSDGTGGIRGYTF. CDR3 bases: TGTGCCACCAGTGACGGGACGGGGGGTATTAGGGGCTACACCTTC.

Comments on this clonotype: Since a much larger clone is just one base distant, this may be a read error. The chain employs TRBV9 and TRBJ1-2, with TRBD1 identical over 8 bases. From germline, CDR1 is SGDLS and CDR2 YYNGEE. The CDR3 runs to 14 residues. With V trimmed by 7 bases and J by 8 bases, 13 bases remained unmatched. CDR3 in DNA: TGTGCCAGCGGCCCCGGACAGGGCGCTCACGGCTACACCTTC. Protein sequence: CASGPGQGAHGYTF.

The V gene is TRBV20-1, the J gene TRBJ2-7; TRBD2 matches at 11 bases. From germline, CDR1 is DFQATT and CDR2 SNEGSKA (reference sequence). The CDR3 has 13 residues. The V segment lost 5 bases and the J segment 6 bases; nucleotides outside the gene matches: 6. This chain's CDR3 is CSAASGGPVEQYF. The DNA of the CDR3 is TGCAGTGCTGCTAGCGGGGGGCCGGTCGAGCAGTACTTC.

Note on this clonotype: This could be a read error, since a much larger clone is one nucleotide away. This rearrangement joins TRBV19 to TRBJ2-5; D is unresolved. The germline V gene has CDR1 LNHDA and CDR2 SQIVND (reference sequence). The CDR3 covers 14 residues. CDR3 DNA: TGTGCCAGTAGTAAGGGTCCTAAACAAGAGGCCCAGTACTTC. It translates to CASSKGPKQEAQYF.

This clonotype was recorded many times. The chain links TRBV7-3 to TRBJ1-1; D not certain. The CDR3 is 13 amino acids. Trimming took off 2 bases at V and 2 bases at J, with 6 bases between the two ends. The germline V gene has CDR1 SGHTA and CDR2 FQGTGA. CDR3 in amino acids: CASSLQTNTEAFF. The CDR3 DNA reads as TGTGCCAGCAGCTTACAGACAAACACTGAAGCTTTCTTT.

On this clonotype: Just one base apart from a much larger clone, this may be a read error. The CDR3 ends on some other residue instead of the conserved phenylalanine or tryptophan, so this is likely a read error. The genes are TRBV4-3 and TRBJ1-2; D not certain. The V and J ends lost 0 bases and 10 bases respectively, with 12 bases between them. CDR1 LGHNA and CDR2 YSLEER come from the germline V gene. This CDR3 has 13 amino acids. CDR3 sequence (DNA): TGCGCCAGCAGCCAAGATCGCCGGGCTCACTACACCCTC. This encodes CASSQDRRAHYTL.

The CDR3 DNA is TGTGCCACCAGCAGCCCGTCCAGGGGGACTCAGCCCCAGCATTTT. Protein product: CATSSPSRGTQPQHF. The chain joins TRBV15 to TRBJ1-5, with 7 positions matching TRBD1. The CDR3 has 15 amino acids. V was pared by 3 bases and J by 6 bases, with 8 bases of the junction left unmatched. Germline CDR1 is LNHNV and CDR2 is YYDKDF (reference sequence).

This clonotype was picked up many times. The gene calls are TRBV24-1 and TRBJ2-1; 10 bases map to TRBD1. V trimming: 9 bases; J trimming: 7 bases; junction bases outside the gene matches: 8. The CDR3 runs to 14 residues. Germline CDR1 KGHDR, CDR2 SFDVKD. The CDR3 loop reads CATVRDRGSNEQFF. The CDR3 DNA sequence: TGTGCCACCGTCCGGGACAGGGGATCGAATGAGCAGTTCTTC.

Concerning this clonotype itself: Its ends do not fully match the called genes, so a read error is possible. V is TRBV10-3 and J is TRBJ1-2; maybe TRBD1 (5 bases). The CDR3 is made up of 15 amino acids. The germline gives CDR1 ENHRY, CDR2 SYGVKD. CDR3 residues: CASSEWGRVSYGYTF. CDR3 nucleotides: TGTGCCAGCAGTGAATGGGGGAGGGTTTCCTATGGCTACACCTTC.

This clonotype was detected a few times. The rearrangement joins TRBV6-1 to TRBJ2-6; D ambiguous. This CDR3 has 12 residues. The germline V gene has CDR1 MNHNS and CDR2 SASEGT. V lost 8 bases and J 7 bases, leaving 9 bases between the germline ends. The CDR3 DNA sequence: TGTGCCAGCTCCGCGACTGCCAACGTCCTGACTTTC. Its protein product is CASSATANVLTF.

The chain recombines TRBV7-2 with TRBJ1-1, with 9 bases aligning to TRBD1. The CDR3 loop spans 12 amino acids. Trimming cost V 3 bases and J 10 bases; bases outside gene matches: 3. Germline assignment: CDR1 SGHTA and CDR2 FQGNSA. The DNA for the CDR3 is TGTGCCAGCAGCTTTGACAGGGGGTCAGCTTTCTTT. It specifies CASSFDRGSAFF.

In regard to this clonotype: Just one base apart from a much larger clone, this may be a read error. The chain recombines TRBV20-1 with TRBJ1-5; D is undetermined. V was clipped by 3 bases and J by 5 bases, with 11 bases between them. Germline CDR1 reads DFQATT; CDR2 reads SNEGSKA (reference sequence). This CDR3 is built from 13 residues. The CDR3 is CSASVTLDQPQHF. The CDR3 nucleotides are TGCAGTGCTAGTGTGACATTGGATCAGCCCCAGCATTTT.

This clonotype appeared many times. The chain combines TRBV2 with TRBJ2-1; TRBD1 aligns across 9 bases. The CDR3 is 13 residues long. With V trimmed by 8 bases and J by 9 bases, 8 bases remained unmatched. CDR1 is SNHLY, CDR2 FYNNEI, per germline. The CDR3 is CASAGTGLSEQFF. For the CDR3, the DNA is TGTGCCAGCGCCGGGACAGGGCTTAGTGAGCAGTTCTTC.

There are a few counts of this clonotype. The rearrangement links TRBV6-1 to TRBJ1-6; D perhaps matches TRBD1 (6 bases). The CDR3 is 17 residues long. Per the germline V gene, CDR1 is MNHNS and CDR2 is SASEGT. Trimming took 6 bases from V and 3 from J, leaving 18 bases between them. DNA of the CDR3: TGTGCCAGCAGGGAACAGGGTAGCCGTCTCTATAATTCACCCCTCCACTTT. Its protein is CASREQGSRLYNSPLHF.

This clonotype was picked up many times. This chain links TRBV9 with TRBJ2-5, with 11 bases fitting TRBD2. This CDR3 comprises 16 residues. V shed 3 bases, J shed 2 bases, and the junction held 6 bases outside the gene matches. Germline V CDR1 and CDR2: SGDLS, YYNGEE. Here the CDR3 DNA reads TGTGCCAGCAGCGCCACCTTAGCGGGAGGGCAAGAGACCCAGTACTTC. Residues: CASSATLAGGQETQYF. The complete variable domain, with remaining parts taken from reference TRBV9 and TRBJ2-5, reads DSGVTQTPKHLITATGQRVTLRCSPRSGDLSVYWYQQSLDQGLQFLIQYYNGEERAKGNILERFSAQQFPDLHSELNLSSLELGDSALYFCASSATLAGGQETQYFGPGTRLLVL.

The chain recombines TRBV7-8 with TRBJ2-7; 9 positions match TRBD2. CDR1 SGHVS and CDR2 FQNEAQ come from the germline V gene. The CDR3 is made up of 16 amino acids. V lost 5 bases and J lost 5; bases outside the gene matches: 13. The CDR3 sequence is CASSPLPGLAFHEQYF. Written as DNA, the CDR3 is TGTGCCAGCAGCCCTCTTCCGGGACTAGCTTTCCACGAGCAGTACTTC.

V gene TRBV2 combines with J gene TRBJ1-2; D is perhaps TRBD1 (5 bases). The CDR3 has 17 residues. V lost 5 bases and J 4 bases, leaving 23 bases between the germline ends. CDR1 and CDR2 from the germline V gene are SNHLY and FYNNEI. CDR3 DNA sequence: TGTGCCAGCAGTTTCTCTGACAGCCGGAGGGGATCCTATGGCTACACCTTC. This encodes CASSFSDSRRGSYGYTF. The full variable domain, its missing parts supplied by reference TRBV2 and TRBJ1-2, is EPEVTQTPSHQVTQMGQEVILRCVPISNHLYFYWYRQILGQKVEFLVSFYNNEISEKSEIFDDQFSVERPDGSNFTLKIRSTKLEDSAMYFCASSFSDSRRGSYGYTFGSGTRLTVV.

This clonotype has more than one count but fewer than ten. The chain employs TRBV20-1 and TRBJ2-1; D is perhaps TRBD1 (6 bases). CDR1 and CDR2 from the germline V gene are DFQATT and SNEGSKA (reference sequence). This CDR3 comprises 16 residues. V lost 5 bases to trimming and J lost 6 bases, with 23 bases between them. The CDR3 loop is CSARYTRDTVGNEQFF. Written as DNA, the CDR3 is TGCAGTGCTCGATACACCCGGGACACCGTAGGCAATGAGCAGTTCTTC.

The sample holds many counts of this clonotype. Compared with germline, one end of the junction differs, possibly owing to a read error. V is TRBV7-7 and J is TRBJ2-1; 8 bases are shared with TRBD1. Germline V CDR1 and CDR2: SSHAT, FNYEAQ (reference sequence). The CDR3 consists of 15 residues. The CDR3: CASSRDRSSYNEQFF. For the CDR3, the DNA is TGTGCTAGCAGCCGGGACAGGAGTTCCTACAATGAGCAGTTCTTC. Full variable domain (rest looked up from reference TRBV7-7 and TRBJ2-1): GAGVSQSPRYKVTKRGQDVTLRCDPISSHATLYWYQQALGQGPEFLTYFNYEAQPDKSGLPSDRFSAERPEGSISTLTIQRTEQRDSAMYRCASSRDRSSYNEQFFGPGTRLTVL.

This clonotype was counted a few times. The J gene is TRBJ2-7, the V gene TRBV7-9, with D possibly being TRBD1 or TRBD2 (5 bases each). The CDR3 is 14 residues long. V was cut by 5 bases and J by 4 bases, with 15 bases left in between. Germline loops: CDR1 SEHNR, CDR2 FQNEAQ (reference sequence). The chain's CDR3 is CASSRGAGDYEQYF. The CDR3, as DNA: TGTGCCAGCAGCAGAGGGGCCGGAGATTACGAGCAGTACTTC.

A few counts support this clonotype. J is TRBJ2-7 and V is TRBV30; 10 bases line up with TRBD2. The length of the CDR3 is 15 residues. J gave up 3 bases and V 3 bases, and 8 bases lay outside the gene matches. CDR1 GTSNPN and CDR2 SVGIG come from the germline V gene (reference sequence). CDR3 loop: CAWRTPGTSVYEQYF. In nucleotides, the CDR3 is TGTGCCTGGAGGACCCCCGGGACTAGCGTCTACGAGCAGTACTTC. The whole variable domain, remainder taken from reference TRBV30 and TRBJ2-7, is SQTIHQWPATLVQPVGSPLSLECTVEGTSNPNLYWYRQAAGRGLQLLFYSVGIGQISSEVPQNLSASRPQDRQFILSSKKLLLSDSGFYLCAWRTPGTSVYEQYFGPGTRLTVT.

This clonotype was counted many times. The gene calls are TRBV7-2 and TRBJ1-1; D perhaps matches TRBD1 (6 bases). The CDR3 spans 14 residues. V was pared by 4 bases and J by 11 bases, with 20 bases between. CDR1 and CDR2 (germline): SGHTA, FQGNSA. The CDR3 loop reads CASSSLNRATGAFF. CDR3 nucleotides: TGTGCCAGCAGCTCTCTAAACAGGGCCACTGGGGCTTTCTTT.

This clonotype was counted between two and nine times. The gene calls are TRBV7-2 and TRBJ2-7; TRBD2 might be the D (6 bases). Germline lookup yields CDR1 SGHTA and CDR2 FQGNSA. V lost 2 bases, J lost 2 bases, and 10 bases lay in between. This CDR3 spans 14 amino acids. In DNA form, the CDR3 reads TGTGCCAGCAGCTTAATGCGGGGAGCCTACGAGCAGTACTTC. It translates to CASSLMRGAYEQYF.

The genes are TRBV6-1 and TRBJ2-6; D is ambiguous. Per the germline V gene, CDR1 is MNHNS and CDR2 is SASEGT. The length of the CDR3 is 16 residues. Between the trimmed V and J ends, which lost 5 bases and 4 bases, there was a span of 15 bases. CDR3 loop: CASSHRTGWGANVLTF. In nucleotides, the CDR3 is TGTGCCAGCAGTCATCGGACGGGCTGGGGGGCCAACGTCCTGACTTTC.

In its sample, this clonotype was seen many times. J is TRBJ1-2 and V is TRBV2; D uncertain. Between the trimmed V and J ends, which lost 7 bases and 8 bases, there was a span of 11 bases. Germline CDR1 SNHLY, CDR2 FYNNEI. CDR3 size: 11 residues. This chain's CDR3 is CASKGMDGYTF. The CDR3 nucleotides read TGTGCCAGCAAGGGAATGGACGGCTACACCTTC.